This TCR beta chain is from a study of blood T cell repertoires in COVID-19 (dated by TCRdb to about 2020). About the full investigation: Samples from collaborators originated in the United States, Italy and Spain and spanned both the acute and convalescent phases of COVID-19. The prospective study material was composed of cDNA or gDNA derived from T cells, B-cell-depleted T cells, or PBMCs. Subjects who had been exposed to COVID-19, were actively infected with it, or had recovered from it provided the deeply sampled blood TCRbeta repertoires that made up the dataset. The repertoires were released in a freely available public database meant as a resource for research on the immune response to SARS-CoV-2. Samples came from the ongoing ImmuneRACE study (first 160 participants) plus 1,254 subjects from 6 global collaborators. A de-identified subject ID, COVID-19 status, age in years and sex were almost always included in the sample metadata. Where available, HLA class I and class II types were taken from metadata supplied by the sample provider and were not determined by assay-based typing.

Each collaborating institution followed its own protocols to collect whole blood in K2EDTA tubes. For TCRbeta analysis, collaborators shipped samples in one of three forms: frozen whole blood, isolated PBMCs, or DNA extracted from either of those sample types. Summary of the overall study and its limitations: How much clinical and demographic metadata was included differed by source and by participant, and the metadata was provided uncurated.

TCRbeta CDR3 regions were amplified from genomic DNA by means of the immunoSEQ Assay, a bias-controlled multiplex PCR. The published analysis was carried out like this. The number of nucleated cells in each sample was estimated by amplification of reference gene primers within the assay. To quantify the absolute abundance of each unique TCRbeta CDR3 rearrangement, sequence reads were collapsed and filtered. For each sample, productive Simpson clonality was calculated as the square root of Simpson's diversity index across productive rearrangements. TCRdb took this table from immuneACCESS and kept in-frame rearrangements with V and J called. Such tables lack part of the clones; where checked against another copy, unresolved V genes explain under half of the gap, and the rest is unexplained. V and J calls and clone size are as listed in that table; D and trimming were resolved from the DNA. A total of about 59,000 clones appear in this sample, roughly 85% of them only once. Around 20% of the sample is held by the ten biggest clonotypes.

A word on this clone: Its antigen target is currently unknown. Base quality data are lacking; no much larger clone is found one base away.

CDR1 and CDR2 (SEHNR, FQNEAQ) derive from the germline V gene (reference sequence). V loses 4 bases, J loses 2 bases, and the germline ends lie 12 bases apart. From the cysteine through the phenylalanine, the CDR3 covers 15 amino acids. The read is trimmed to its CDR3 DNA, 45 bases read in frame from base 1. The receptor comes from a human donor in a cohort sampled during active COVID-19. In this chain, TRBV7-9 is recombined with TRBJ1-5; the D gene is unclear. The source material was peripheral blood. In nucleotide form, the sequence is TGTGCCAGCAGCTCGGACTGGGAGGGCAATCAGCCCCAGCATTTT. This translates into CASSSDWEGNQPQHF.